Listed below are T cell receptor beta chains from one sample, sequenced in a study of cytomegalovirus exposure and HLA in healthy donors. Method: immunoSEQ multiplex PCR; TCRdb's copy keeps in-frame clones and lacks some. The sample lists about 130,000 clones, 74% occurring once. Sequencing was carried out using PBMCs. The source is a man aged 35 to 55 in good health and CMV-seropositive. Each CDR3 is given with its conserved first and last residue. D genes are given only for firm matches. A row's size may be missing; if present it is once, few, many or a size class.

>once|TRBV12-5|TRBJ2-5|TRBD2
TGTGCTAGTGGTTTGGGCAATCCCAGCGGGGCAATGGGAGAGACCCAGTACTTC
CASGLGNPSGAMGETQYF
>.|TRBV7-9|TRBJ1-2|.
TGTGCCAGCAGCGGACAGCCCCCACACTATGGCTACACCTTC
CASSGQPPHYGYTF
>few|TRBV11-2|TRBJ1-2|.
TGTGCCAGCAGCTTATATTTACCAGGGGACTATGGCTACACCTTC
CASSLYLPGDYGYTF
>.|TRBV29-1|TRBJ1-4|TRBD1
TGCAGCGTTAGCGGGACAGGGAGGGAAAAACTGTTTTTT
CSVSGTGREKLFF
>.|TRBV28|TRBJ1-1|.
TGTGCCAGCAGTGAGAGAGGCAGGGTGGTCACTGAAGCTTTCTTT
CASSERGRVVTEAFF
>once|TRBV2|TRBJ1-1|TRBD1
TGTGCCAGCAGTATAGACAGGGAAGATGAAGCTTTCTTT
CASSIDREDEAFF
>.|TRBV5-6|TRBJ2-4|TRBD2
TGTGCCAGCAGCTCGGGAGGGTTGTTGCAGTACTTC
CASSSGGLLQYF
>.|TRBV25-1|TRBJ2-7|TRBD2
TGTGCCAGCAGTGGCCCGGGACTAGGCCGCGAGCAGTACTTC
CASSGPGLGREQYF
>.|TRBV20-1|TRBJ1-4|TRBD1
TGCAAGGGACAGAATAATGAAAAACTGTTTTTT
CKGQNNEKLFF
>few|TRBV19|TRBJ1-1|TRBD1
TGTGCCAGCGCCAGGACAGGGGTTGGTACTGAAGCTTTCTTT
CASARTGVGTEAFF
>few|TRBV2|TRBJ1-4|.
TGTGCCAGCCGTAAAGACGGGAGGGCTAATGAAAAACTGTTTTTT
CASRKDGRANEKLFF
>once|TRBV28|TRBJ1-2|TRBD1
TGTGCCAGCAGTACGGGACAGGGGAGCTATGGCTACACCTTC
CASSTGQGSYGYTF
>.|TRBV29-1|TRBJ2-1|.
TGCAGCGTCCGCGGGGGGGGACAGGCGCCCAATGAGCAGTTCTTC
CSVRGGGQAPNEQFF
>.|TRBV11-3|TRBJ2-1|TRBD2
TGTGCCAGCAGCTGGGCTAGCGGGAGTTTGAATGAGCAGTTCTTC
CASSWASGSLNEQFF
>.|TRBV6-1|TRBJ1-2|TRBD1
TGTGCCAGCAGAACTTCAGGACAGGGCATCTATGGCTACACCTTC
CASRTSGQGIYGYTF
>once|TRBV6-5|TRBJ2-3|TRBD1
TGTGCCGCCGGGACAGGGAACCTAGATACGCAGTATTTT
CAAGTGNLDTQYF
>.|TRBV4-1|TRBJ1-3|TRBD1
TGCGCCAGCAGCCAAGGCGAACAGGGGGTCGGAAACACCATATATTTT
CASSQGEQGVGNTIYF
>few|TRBV5-1|TRBJ2-1|.
TGCGCCAGCAGCTTGACAGGCAAGGCCAATAATGAGCAGTTCTTC
CASSLTGKANNEQFF
>.|TRBV28|TRBJ1-2|.
TGTGCCAGCAGTTTGGGGAGCAGGGAGGAGCGTGACTACACCTTC
CASSLGSREERDYTF
>.|TRBV19|TRBJ1-1|.
TGTGCCAGTAGTATGGCCAGGGGATACACTGAAGCTTTCTTT
CASSMARGYTEAFF
>few|TRBV5-4|TRBJ2-7|.
TGTGCCAGCAGCCAAATCGGAACGGGCGAGCAGTACTTC
CASSQIGTGEQYF
>.|TRBV18|TRBJ2-7|.
TGTGCCAGCTCACCACAGGGGATCAACGAGCAGTACTTC
CASSPQGINEQYF
>.|TRBV6-7|TRBJ2-7|TRBD2
TGTGCCAGCAGTTACGACGCGGCGGGGGACTTAGGCGAGCAGTACTTC
CASSYDAAGDLGEQYF
>.|TRBV29-1|TRBJ1-1|TRBD1
TGCAGCGCCGGGCGGCTCGCAGGGGGGACTGAAGCTTTCTTT
CSAGRLAGGTEAFF
>.|TRBV27|TRBJ2-7|.
TGTGCCAGCAGTGCGCAGGGCCCGGTACTCGAGCAGTACTTC
CASSAQGPVLEQYF
>once|TRBV6-5|TRBJ2-7|.
TGTGCCAGCACCAAAGCGGCGGGGTCCTACGAGCAGTACTTC
CASTKAAGSYEQYF
>.|TRBV5-4|TRBJ2-5|.
TGTGCCAGCAGCTCCGGGACACCTAGGGGGGAGACCCAGTACTTC
CASSSGTPRGETQYF
>.|TRBV7-2|TRBJ2-3|.
TGTGCCAGCAGCTTAGTACAGGAGAATCCGCAGTATTTT
CASSLVQENPQYF
>.|TRBV19|TRBJ2-2|TRBD2
TGTGCCAGTAGTAGACTAGCGGGAGAAATCGGGGAGCTGTTTTTT
CASSRLAGEIGELFF